Reported below is one T cell receptor (beta chain). The data are from a study of CD4 T cell repertoires in COVID-19. The data were produced by immunoSEQ multiplex PCR, yet TCRdb's version contains in-frame clones alone and is incomplete. Of some 80,000 clones listed, about four fifths were seen once; the top ten hold roughly 0.58%. The sample here was CD4+ T cells from peripheral blood, taken after recovery from COVID-19. This TCR came from a human donor who had COVID-19.

The CDR3 region is CASSLDYRYEQFF. The CDR3 coding sequence is TGTGCCAGCAGTTTAGACTACAGGTATGAGCAGTTCTTC. J is TRBJ2-1 and V is TRBV27, with D tentatively TRBD1 or TRBD2 (5 bases each). The CDR3 loop spans 13 amino acids. Trimming stripped 2 bases from V and 8 bases from J, with 10 bases between. Germline-derived CDR1 and CDR2 are MNHEY and SMNVEV (reference sequence).